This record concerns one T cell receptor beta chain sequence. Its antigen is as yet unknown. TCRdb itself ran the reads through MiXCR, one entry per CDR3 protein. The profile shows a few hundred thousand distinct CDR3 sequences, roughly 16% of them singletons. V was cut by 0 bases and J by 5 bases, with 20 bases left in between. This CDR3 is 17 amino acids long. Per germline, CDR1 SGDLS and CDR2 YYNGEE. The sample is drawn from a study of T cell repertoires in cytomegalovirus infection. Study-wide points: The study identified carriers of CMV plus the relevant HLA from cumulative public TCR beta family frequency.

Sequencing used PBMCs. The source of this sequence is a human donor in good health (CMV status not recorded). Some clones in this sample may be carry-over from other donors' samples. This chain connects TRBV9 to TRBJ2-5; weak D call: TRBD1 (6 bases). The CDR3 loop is CASSVGASGRGVETQYF. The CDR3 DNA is TGTGCCAGCAGCGTAGGGGCGTCTGGCAGGGGTGTCGAGACCCAGTACTTC.